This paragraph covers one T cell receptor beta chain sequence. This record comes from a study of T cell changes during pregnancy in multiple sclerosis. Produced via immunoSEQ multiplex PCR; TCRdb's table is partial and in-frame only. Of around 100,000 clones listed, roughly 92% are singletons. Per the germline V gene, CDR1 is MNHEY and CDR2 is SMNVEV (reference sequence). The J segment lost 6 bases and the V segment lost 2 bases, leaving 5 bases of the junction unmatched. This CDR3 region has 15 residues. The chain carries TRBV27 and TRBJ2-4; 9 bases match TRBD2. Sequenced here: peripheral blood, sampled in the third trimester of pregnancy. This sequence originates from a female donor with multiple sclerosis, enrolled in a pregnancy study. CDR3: CASSLRSGGTNIQYF. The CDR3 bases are TGTGCCAGCAGTTTAAGAAGCGGGGGGACAAACATTCAGTACTTC.